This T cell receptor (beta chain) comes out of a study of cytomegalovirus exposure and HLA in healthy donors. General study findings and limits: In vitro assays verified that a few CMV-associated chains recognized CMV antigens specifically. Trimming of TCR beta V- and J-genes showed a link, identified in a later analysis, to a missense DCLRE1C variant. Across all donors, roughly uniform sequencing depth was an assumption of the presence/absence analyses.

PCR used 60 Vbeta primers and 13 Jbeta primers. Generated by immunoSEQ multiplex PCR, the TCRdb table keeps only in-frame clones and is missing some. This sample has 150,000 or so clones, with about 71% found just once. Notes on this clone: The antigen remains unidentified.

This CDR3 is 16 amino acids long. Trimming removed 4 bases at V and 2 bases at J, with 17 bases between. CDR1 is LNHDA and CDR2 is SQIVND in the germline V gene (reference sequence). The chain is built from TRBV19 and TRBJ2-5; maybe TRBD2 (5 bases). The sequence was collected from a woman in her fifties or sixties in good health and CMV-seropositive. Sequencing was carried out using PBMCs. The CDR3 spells CASSRTTGKPQETQYF. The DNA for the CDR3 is TGTGCCAGTAGTAGGACGACCGGGAAACCTCAAGAGACCCAGTACTTC.